One sample yielded the 13 T cell receptor beta chains listed below, sequenced in a study of T cells after yellow fever vaccination. A single record per CDR3 protein comes from TCRdb applying MiXCR to the 5' RACE reads. The profile shows nearly 300,000 distinct CDR3 sequences, under 9% of them singletons. This specimen consisted of CD4+ T cells sorted from PBMCs, obtained 5 days after the yellow fever booster vaccination. The receptors derive from a man younger than 30 who received the YFV17D yellow fever vaccine.

The chain joins TRBV7-3 to TRBJ2-3; 9 bases align to TRBD2. The CDR3 extends over 16 amino acids. V was pared by 4 bases and J by 2 bases, with 7 bases of the junction left unmatched. CDR1 and CDR2 (germline): SGHTA, FQGTGA. CDR3 protein: CASSSQAGGPTDTQYF. CDR3 nucleotides: TGTGCCAGCAGCTCCCAGGCGGGGGGGCCCACAGATACGCAGTATTTT. The complete variable domain, with remaining parts taken from reference TRBV7-3 and TRBJ2-3, reads GAGVSQTPSNKVTEKGKYVELRCDPISGHTALYWYRQSLGQGPEFLIYFQGTGAADDSGLPNDRFFAVRPEGSVSTLKIQRTERGDSAVYLCASSSQAGGPTDTQYFGPGTRLTVL.

The chain couples TRBV7-2 to TRBJ2-1, with 10 positions matching TRBD1. J was trimmed by 9 bases and V by 5 bases; bases with no gene match: 7. The CDR3 is made up of 14 amino acids. Germline CDR1 and CDR2: SGHTA and FQGNSA. The CDR3 protein is CASSAKGQGFEQFF. The DNA of the CDR3 is TGTGCCAGCAGCGCAAAGGGACAGGGGTTTGAGCAGTTCTTC.

The chain combines TRBV6-5 with TRBJ2-7; D gene uncertain. Trimming cost V 2 bases and J 5 bases, with 7 bases left between them. This CDR3 is built from 12 residues. The germline CDR1 and CDR2 sequences are MNHEY and SVGAGI. The CDR3 nucleotides read TGTGCCAGCAGTTACCGGGCAGACGAGCAGTACGTC. Its translation: CASSYRADEQYV.

This sequence joins TRBV9 and TRBJ2-5, with D perhaps being TRBD1 or TRBD2 (5 bases each). The germline V gene encodes CDR1 SGDLS and CDR2 YYNGEE. V was cut by 0 bases and J by 7 bases, with 19 bases left in between. The length of the CDR3 is 16 residues. CDR3 amino acids: CASSVAGGPYFSTQYF. The CDR3 nucleotides are TGTGCCAGCAGCGTAGCTGGGGGACCCTACTTTTCGACCCAGTACTTC.

This clonotype turned up a few times. The chain uses TRBV11-2 and TRBJ2-5, with D hard to call. The CDR3 extends over 14 amino acids. V lost 5 bases to trimming and J lost 5 bases, with 15 bases between them. Germline V gene data show CDR1 as SGHAT and CDR2 as FQNNGV. Here the CDR3 reads CASSAPKGPETQYF. The CDR3 nucleotides are TGTGCCAGCAGCGCCCCCAAAGGGCCGGAGACCCAGTACTTC.

This clonotype was detected a few times. The chain links TRBV7-9 to TRBJ1-3; D is ambiguous. Germline loops: CDR1 SEHNR, CDR2 FQNEAQ (reference sequence). V was cut by 5 bases and J by 4 bases, with 3 bases left in between. The length of the CDR3 is 11 residues. The CDR3 region has the DNA TGTGCCAGCAGCCCAGGAAACACCATATATTTT. Amino acids: CASSPGNTIYF.

The V gene is TRBV27, the J gene TRBJ1-2; D gene uncertain. With 0 bases removed from V and 0 bases from J, the gap between germline ends came to 8 bases. The CDR3 sequence is 15 residues long. Germline CDR1 MNHEY, CDR2 SMNVEV (reference sequence). CDR3 DNA: TGTGCCAGCAGTTTATCTCAGCCAGCTAACTATGGCTACACCTTC. Translating it yields CASSLSQPANYGYTF.

The chain recombines TRBV12-3 or TRBV12-4 with TRBJ2-2; no firm D call. There are 15 residues in the CDR3. V shed 7 bases and J shed 1 base, with 13 bases lying between them. The CDR3 DNA follows: TGTGCCAGCAACACCGTGACCCAGAACACCGGGGAGCTGTTTTTT. This encodes CASNTVTQNTGELFF.

This clonotype was seen a handful of times. The chain joins TRBV7-2 to TRBJ1-2; 8 bases map to TRBD1. CDR3 length: 12 amino acids. Germline loops: CDR1 SGHTA, CDR2 FQGNSA. Losses at the gene ends were 5 bases for V and 12 bases for J; bases not matched to a gene: 8. CDR3 nucleotide sequence: TGTGCCAGCAGCGTCGACAGGGGCATTGACACCTTC. Its translation: CASSVDRGIDTF.

This clonotype showed up just a few times. This chain links TRBV20-1 with TRBJ2-3, with 10 bases lining up with TRBD2. This CDR3 comprises 17 residues. V gave up 1 base and J gave up 1 base; unmatched junction bases: 8. CDR1 is DFQATT and CDR2 is SNEGSKA in the germline V gene (reference sequence). The CDR3 coding sequence is TGCAGTGCTAGAGCCGTAGCGGGGGGCCGGGGCACAGATACGCAGTATTTT. Translating gives CSARAVAGGRGTDTQYF.

Many counts were recorded for this clonotype. This sequence joins TRBV7-9 and TRBJ2-2; D uncertain. Germline CDR1 is SEHNR and CDR2 is FQNEAQ (reference sequence). The V end was cut by 8 bases, the J end by 2 bases, with 21 bases between. The CDR3 has 17 residues. This CDR3 is CASRNWVGRHNTGELFF. The CDR3 DNA reads TGTGCCAGCCGAAATTGGGTCGGGCGTCACAACACCGGGGAGCTGTTTTTT.

The V and J genes are TRBV19 and TRBJ2-1; 11 nucleotides match TRBD2. With 6 bases clipped from V and 7 bases from J, the junction kept 11 bases outside the gene matches. The CDR3 is made up of 16 amino acids. Germline V gene data show CDR1 as LNHDA and CDR2 as SQIVND (reference sequence). Written as DNA, the CDR3 is TGTGCCAGTAGGTTATCTAGCGGGGGGCTAGTTAATGAGCAGTTCTTC. Its protein is CASRLSSGGLVNEQFF.

The V and J genes are TRBV20-1 and TRBJ2-3; 8 bases fit TRBD2. In germline, CDR1 is DFQATT, CDR2 SNEGSKA (reference sequence). V lost 0 bases and J lost 5; bases outside the gene matches: 7. This CDR3 is built from 15 residues. This CDR3 is CSARDFGGAGDTQYF. The CDR3 DNA reads as TGCAGTGCTAGAGATTTCGGGGGGGCGGGAGATACGCAGTATTTT.